The 11 T cell receptor beta chains below were found in one sample sequenced in a study of vaccination effects on CD4 cells after COVID-19 (dated by TCRdb to between 2020 and 2023). These receptors lack a known antigen. Library creation used the immunoSEQ multiplex PCR assay. The table comes from immuneACCESS by way of TCRdb, which keeps in-frame sequences with V and J called. Part of the clones is missing from these tables; in studies checked, under half for an unresolved V gene and the rest for unknown reasons. The sample table holds 35,000 to 55,000 clones, of which roughly 72% were seen once. The ten largest clones add up to 10% to 14% of the sample. To identify antigen-specific CD4+ T cell clonotypes by their expansion, the ViraFEST assay first stimulated PBMC with viral peptide pools and then applied TCR sequencing. After around 10 days of culture, CD4+ T cells were isolated with the EasySep CD4+ T cell isolation kit. The absence of prior SARS-CoV-2 infection in healthy vaccine recipients was confirmed by negative nucleocapsid antibodies before and after vaccination.

The material was CD4+ T cells from PBMCs cultured with SARS-CoV-2 spike peptides, obtained before COVID-19 vaccination. The cell subset or site label on this specimen signifies: SARS-CoV-2 spike overlapping peptide pool stimulation. The receptors stem from a human donor who received a COVID-19 vaccine.

This rearrangement joins TRBV18 to TRBJ1-1; D uncertain. CDR1 and CDR2 (germline): KGHSH, LQKENI. This CDR3 contains 14 residues. Trimming took 3 bases from V and 1 from J, leaving 9 bases between them. DNA for the CDR3: TGTGCCAGCTCACCCTACGGGAAGAACACTGAAGCTTTCTTT. Amino acids: CASSPYGKNTEAFF.

The chain uses TRBV13 and TRBJ2-5; 8 bases line up with TRBD1. Germline V gene lookup returns CDR1 PRHDT and CDR2 FYEKMQ (reference sequence). V shed 5 bases, J shed 4 bases, and the junction held 9 bases outside the gene matches. This CDR3 is built from 15 residues. The CDR3 loop is CASSRPTGVAETQYF. CDR3 nucleotide sequence: TGTGCCAGCAGCCGCCCGACAGGGGTAGCAGAGACCCAGTACTTC.

The J gene is TRBJ1-6, the V gene TRBV19; 7 bases are a match to TRBD1. The CDR3 runs 14 residues. In germline, CDR1 is LNHDA, CDR2 SQIVND (reference sequence). V lost 5 bases and J lost 10; bases outside the gene matches: 8. In DNA, the CDR3 is TGTGCCAGTAGTGAACAGGGGTCTTGGTCACCCCTCCACTTT. It specifies CASSEQGSWSPLHF.

This rearrangement joins TRBV6-1 to TRBJ1-5; the match to TRBD1 covers 7 bases. J gave up 4 bases and V 4 bases, and 10 bases lay outside the gene matches. The V gene's germline CDR1 is MNHNS and CDR2 SASEGT. This CDR3 contains 16 residues. The chain's CDR3 is CASSVLPGQQNQPQHF. CDR3 bases: TGTGCCAGCAGTGTATTACCGGGACAGCAAAATCAGCCCCAGCATTTT.

This rearrangement joins TRBV7-9 to TRBJ1-4; 7 bases align to TRBD1. Germline V gene sequence: CDR1 SEHNR, CDR2 FQNEAQ (reference sequence). This CDR3 is built from 17 residues. With 5 bases clipped from V and 4 bases from J, the junction kept 13 bases outside the gene matches. In DNA form, the CDR3 reads TGTGCCAGCAGCCCTACCCAGGACAGGCCGCTTAATGAAAAACTGTTTTTT. Protein: CASSPTQDRPLNEKLFF.

This clone has a handful of counts. This chain uses TRBV14 with TRBJ1-6; no clear D. This CDR3 is built from 13 residues. Trimming removed 6 bases at V and 7 bases at J, with 10 bases between. Germline V gene sequence: CDR1 SGHDN, CDR2 FVKESK. CDR3 bases: TGTGCCAGCAGTTCTACACTCAATTCACCCCTCCACTTT. It is translated as CASSSTLNSPLHF.

The V and J genes are TRBV19 and TRBJ2-1; D is perhaps TRBD2 (5 bases). The CDR3 loop spans 14 amino acids. V lost 6 bases to trimming and J lost 6 bases, with 15 bases between them. From germline, CDR1 is LNHDA and CDR2 SQIVND (reference sequence). CDR3: CASRSVEGLNEQFF. The CDR3 nucleotides read TGTGCCAGTAGGAGTGTTGAGGGTCTCAATGAGCAGTTCTTC.

This clone was seen more than once but under ten times. V and J are TRBV18 and TRBJ1-2; 10 bases agree with TRBD1. The germline gives CDR1 KGHSH, CDR2 LQKENI. The CDR3 extends over 17 amino acids. Trimming took 1 base from V and 2 from J; bases not matched to a gene: 7. The CDR3: CASSPQDGTGANYGYTF. The CDR3 nucleotides are TGTGCCAGCTCACCACAGGACGGGACAGGGGCCAACTATGGCTACACCTTC. The whole variable domain, filled in from reference TRBV18 and TRBJ1-2, reads NAGVMQNPRHLVRRRGQEARLRCSPMKGHSHVYWYRQLPEEGLKFMVYLQKENIIDESGMPKERFSAEFPKEGPSILRIQQVVRGDSAAYFCASSPQDGTGANYGYTFGSGTRLTVV.

V usage is TRBV18 and J usage is TRBJ2-5; D not resolved. Germline V CDR1 and CDR2: KGHSH, LQKENI. This CDR3 has 13 residues. V lost 4 bases and J lost 3, with 9 bases in between. The CDR3 reads CASSLGQKETQYF. The CDR3 region has the DNA TGTGCCAGCTCACTAGGGCAGAAAGAGACCCAGTACTTC.

V is TRBV24-1 and J is TRBJ2-1; TRBD2 aligns across 14 bases. V shed 2 bases, J shed 7 bases, and the junction held 9 bases outside the gene matches. Germline CDR1 KGHDR, CDR2 SFDVKD. This CDR3 is built from 18 residues. The DNA of the CDR3 is TGTGCCACCAGTGATTCTCGACTAGCGGGGGGGCCTGGGAATGAGCAGTTCTTC. Residues: CATSDSRLAGGPGNEQFF.

This chain joins TRBV10-2 and TRBJ1-4, with TRBD1 identical over 10 bases. V was clipped by 3 bases and J by 5 bases; unmatched bases: 9. Germline CDR1 and CDR2: WSHSY and SAAADI. The CDR3 contains 17 residues. For the CDR3, the DNA is TGCGCCAGCAGTGACAAGGACAGGGGGACCGGGAATGAAAAACTGTTTTTT. Its translation: CASSDKDRGTGNEKLFF.